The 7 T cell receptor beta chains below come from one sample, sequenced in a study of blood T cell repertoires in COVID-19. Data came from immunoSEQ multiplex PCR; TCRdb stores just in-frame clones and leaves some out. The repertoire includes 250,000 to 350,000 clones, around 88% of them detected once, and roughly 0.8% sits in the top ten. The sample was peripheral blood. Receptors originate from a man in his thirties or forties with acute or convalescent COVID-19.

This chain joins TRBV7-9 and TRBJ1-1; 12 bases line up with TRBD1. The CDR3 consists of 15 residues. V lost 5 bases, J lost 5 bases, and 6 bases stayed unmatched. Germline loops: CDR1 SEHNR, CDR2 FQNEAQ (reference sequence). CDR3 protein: CASSGGQGARTEAFF. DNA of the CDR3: TGTGCCAGCAGCGGGGGACAGGGGGCGAGGACTGAAGCTTTCTTT.

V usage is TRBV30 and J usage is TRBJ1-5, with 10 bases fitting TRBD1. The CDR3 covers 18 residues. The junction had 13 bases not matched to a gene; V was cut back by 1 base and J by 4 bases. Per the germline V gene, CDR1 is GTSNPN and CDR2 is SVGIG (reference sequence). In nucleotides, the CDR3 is TGTGCCTGGAGTGCTCAAGGGACAGGGGTTACCCTTAATCAGCCCCAGCATTTT. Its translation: CAWSAQGTGVTLNQPQHF.

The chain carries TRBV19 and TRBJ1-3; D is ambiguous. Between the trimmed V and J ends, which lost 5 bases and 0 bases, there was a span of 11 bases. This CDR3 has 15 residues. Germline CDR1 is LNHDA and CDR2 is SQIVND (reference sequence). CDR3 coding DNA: TGTGCCAGTAGTCCCCAGGCGAGCTCTGGAAACACCATATATTTT. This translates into CASSPQASSGNTIYF.

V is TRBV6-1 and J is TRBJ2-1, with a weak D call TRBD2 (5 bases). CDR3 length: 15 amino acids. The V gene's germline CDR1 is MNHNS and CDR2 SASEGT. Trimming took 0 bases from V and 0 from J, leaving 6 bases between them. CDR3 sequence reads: CASSEAGGSYNEQFF. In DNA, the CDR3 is TGTGCCAGCAGTGAAGCTGGAGGCTCCTACAATGAGCAGTTCTTC.

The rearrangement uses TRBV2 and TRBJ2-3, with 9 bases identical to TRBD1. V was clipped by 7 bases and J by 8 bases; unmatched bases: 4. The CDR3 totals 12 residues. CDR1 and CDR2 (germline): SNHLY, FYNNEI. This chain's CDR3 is CASKTDRGTQYF. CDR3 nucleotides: TGTGCCAGCAAGACGGACAGGGGTACGCAGTATTTT. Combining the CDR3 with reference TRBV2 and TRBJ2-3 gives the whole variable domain EPEVTQTPSHQVTQMGQEVILRCVPISNHLYFYWYRQILGQKVEFLVSFYNNEISEKSEIFDDQFSVERPDGSNFTLKIRSTKLEDSAMYFCASKTDRGTQYFGPGTRLTVL.

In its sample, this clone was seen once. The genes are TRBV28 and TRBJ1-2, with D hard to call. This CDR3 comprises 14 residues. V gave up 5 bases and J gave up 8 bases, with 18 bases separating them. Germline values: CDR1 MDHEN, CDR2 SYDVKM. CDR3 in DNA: TGTGCCAGCAGTCCTCCCGCCGTTACCCGGGGCTACACCTTC. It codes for CASSPPAVTRGYTF.

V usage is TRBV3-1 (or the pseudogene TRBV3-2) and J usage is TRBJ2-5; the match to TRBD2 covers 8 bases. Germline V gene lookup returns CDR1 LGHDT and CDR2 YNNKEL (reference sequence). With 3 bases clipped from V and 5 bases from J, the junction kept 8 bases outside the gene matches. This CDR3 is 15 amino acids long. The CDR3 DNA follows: TGTGCCAGCAGCCATTCAAGCGGGGGACGCGAGACCCAGTACTTC. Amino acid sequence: CASSHSSGGRETQYF.